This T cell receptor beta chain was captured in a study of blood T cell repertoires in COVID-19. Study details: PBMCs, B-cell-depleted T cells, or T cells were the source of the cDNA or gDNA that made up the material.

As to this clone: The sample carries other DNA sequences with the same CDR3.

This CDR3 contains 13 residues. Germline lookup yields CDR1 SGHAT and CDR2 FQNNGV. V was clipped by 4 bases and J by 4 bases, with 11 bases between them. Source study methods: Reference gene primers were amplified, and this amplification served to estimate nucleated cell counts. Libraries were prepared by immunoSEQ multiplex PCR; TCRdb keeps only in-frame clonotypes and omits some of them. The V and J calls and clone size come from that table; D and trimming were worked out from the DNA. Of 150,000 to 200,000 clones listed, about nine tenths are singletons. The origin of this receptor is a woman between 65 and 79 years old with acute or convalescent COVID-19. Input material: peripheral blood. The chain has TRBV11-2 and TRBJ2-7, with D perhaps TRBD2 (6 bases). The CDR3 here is CASSSAGGYEQYF. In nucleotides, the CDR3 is TGTGCCAGCAGCTCCGCCGGGGGTTACGAGCAGTACTTC.